Listed below are T cell receptor beta chains from one sample, sequenced in a study of human T cells and chemical hapten exposure. TCRdb re-called the RACE reads with MiXCR, one entry per CDR3 protein. The profile shows tens of thousands of distinct CDR3 sequences, around 10% of them singletons. The sequenced sample was whole blood, obtained in connection with sensitization to the hapten diphenylcyclopropenone (DPC). All receptors derive from a woman between 35 and 50 years old with alopecia areata. Some clones in this sample may be carry-over from other donors' samples. Each CDR3 is given with its conserved first and last residue. A D gene is named only where the DNA matches it firmly. The size of a clone is reported for some rows only, either as once, few or many, or as a class for expanded clones.

length: 12; J: TRBJ2-3; D: NA; size: many; V: TRBV4-3; CDR3: CASRRGADTQYF; DNA: TGCGCCAGCAGACGGGGGGCCGATACGCAGTATTTT
length: 14; J: TRBJ1-1; D: TRBD1; size: NA; V: TRBV7-9; CDR3: CASRTGQVNTEAFF; DNA: TGTGCCAGCCGAACCGGACAGGTGAACACTGAAGCTTTCTTT
length: 14; J: TRBJ2-3; D: NA; size: many; V: TRBV20-1; CDR3: CSATRQASTDTQYF; DNA: TGCAGTGCTACCCGACAGGCGAGCACAGATACGCAGTATTTT
length: 15; J: TRBJ2-4; D: NA; size: NA; V: TRBV12-3/TRBV12-4; CDR3: CASSPGSGAKNIQYF; DNA: TGTGCCAGCAGTCCTGGTAGCGGAGCCAAAAACATTCAGTACTTC
length: 15; J: TRBJ2-7; D: TRBD1; size: few; V: TRBV11-1; CDR3: CASSLARQGQDEQYF; DNA: TGTGCCAGCAGCTTAGCTCGACAGGGGCAGGACGAGCAGTACTTC
length: 12; J: TRBJ2-2; D: NA; size: many; V: TRBV12-3/TRBV12-4; CDR3: CASSYDTGELFF; DNA: TGTGCCAGCAGTTACGACACCGGGGAGCTGTTTTTT
length: 14; J: TRBJ2-1; D: NA; size: NA; V: TRBV29-1; CDR3: CSVGTQSSYNEQFF; DNA: TGCAGCGTTGGGACCCAGTCCTCCTACAATGAGCAGTTCTTC
length: 15; J: TRBJ2-7; D: TRBD2; size: NA; V: TRBV5-1; CDR3: CASSLEVAGVSEQYF; DNA: TGCGCCAGCAGCTTGGAGGTGGCGGGGGTGAGCGAGCAGTACTTC
length: 15; J: TRBJ1-1; D: TRBD1; size: few; V: TRBV7-3; CDR3: CASSLYPQGVTEAFF; DNA: TGTGCCAGCAGCCTATACCCTCAGGGGGTTACTGAAGCTTTCTTT
length: 13; J: TRBJ2-3; D: NA; size: many; V: TRBV6-4; CDR3: CASSDSTTDTQYF; DNA: TGTGCCAGCAGTGACTCGACCACAGATACGCAGTATTTT
length: 15; J: TRBJ2-1; D: TRBD2; size: few; V: TRBV7-6; CDR3: CASSFSASGGVLQFF; DNA: TGTGCCAGCAGCTTCTCGGCTAGCGGGGGTGTCCTGCAGTTCTTC
length: 15; J: TRBJ2-1; D: TRBD2; size: many; V: TRBV7-3; CDR3: CASSWTSGTYNEQFF; DNA: TGTGCCAGCAGCTGGACTAGCGGAACCTACAATGAGCAGTTCTTC
length: 16; J: TRBJ2-7; D: NA; size: many; V: TRBV5-6; CDR3: CASSLVGASPDYEQYF; DNA: TGTGCCAGCAGCTTGGTGGGGGCCTCCCCAGACTACGAGCAGTACTTC
length: 14; J: TRBJ2-3; D: TRBD2; size: many; V: TRBV27; CDR3: CASSPSGGADTQYF; DNA: TGTGCCAGCAGTCCGAGCGGGGGCGCAGATACGCAGTATTTT
length: 15; J: TRBJ1-4; D: NA; size: many; V: TRBV5-5; CDR3: CASSFNSATNEKLFF; DNA: TGTGCCAGCAGTTTTAACAGTGCAACTAATGAAAAACTGTTTTTT
length: 15; J: TRBJ2-1; D: NA; size: many; V: TRBV12-3/TRBV12-4; CDR3: CASSFRDQAYNEQFF; DNA: TGTGCCAGCAGTTTTAGGGACCAAGCCTACAATGAGCAGTTCTTC
length: 13; J: TRBJ2-7; D: TRBD2; size: many; V: TRBV28; CDR3: CASRAGASGEQYF; DNA: TGTGCCAGCAGAGCGGGGGCCTCGGGGGAGCAGTACTTC
length: 16; J: TRBJ1-5; D: NA; size: many; V: TRBV19; CDR3: CASIPGAGDSNQPQHF; DNA: TGTGCCAGTATACCGGGGGCAGGGGATAGCAATCAGCCCCAGCATTTT
length: 16; J: TRBJ2-7; D: NA; size: many; V: TRBV28; CDR3: CASSFRWGSSSYEQYF; DNA: TGTGCCAGCAGTTTTCGATGGGGATCGAGCTCCTACGAGCAGTACTTC
length: 14; J: TRBJ2-7; D: NA; size: many; V: TRBV5-1; CDR3: CASSLGVVAYEQYF; DNA: TGCGCCAGCAGCTTGGGAGTGGTCGCCTACGAGCAGTACTTC